The 23 T cell receptor beta chains listed next were all sequenced from one sample in a study of spatial heterogeneity in lung cancer. Described time point: sample taken at primary tumor resection. The sequenced material consisted of unsorted whole RNA from tumor, nontumor lung or frozen PBMC. One entry per CDR3 protein results from TCRdb running MiXCR on the 5' RACE reads. The sample records 15,000 to 20,000 distinct CDR3 sequences, about a fifth being singletons. The source material was PBMCs, sampled at surgery. The receptors derive from a female donor with early-stage non-small cell lung cancer.

The chain employs TRBV2 and TRBJ2-4; possibly TRBD2 for D (6 bases). The CDR3 extends over 13 amino acids. The germline V gene encodes CDR1 SNHLY and CDR2 FYNNEI. V lost 7 bases, J lost 0 bases, and 7 bases lay in between. The CDR3 DNA reads TGTGCCAGCAAGGGACTAGCCAAAAACATTCAGTACTTC. Translated, it gives CASKGLAKNIQYF.

This clonotype rates as medium-sized. The chain employs TRBV7-9 and TRBJ2-7; 11 bases align to TRBD1. The CDR3 is 15 residues long. J gave up 2 bases and V 5 bases, and 5 bases lay outside the gene matches. CDR1 is SEHNR, CDR2 FQNEAQ, per germline (reference sequence). CDR3 region: CASSRGTGGPYEQYF. The CDR3 bases are TGTGCCAGCAGCAGAGGGACAGGGGGTCCCTACGAGCAGTACTTC.

The genes are TRBV6-5 and TRBJ2-7, with D tentatively TRBD1 or TRBD2 (5 bases each). The germline V and J ends were trimmed by 5 bases and 5 bases, with 13 bases remaining between them. From germline, CDR1 is MNHEY and CDR2 SVGAGI. CDR3 length: 13 residues. CDR3 residues: CASSTGRSNEQYF. CDR3 bases: TGTGCCAGCAGTACGGGACGGTCGAACGAGCAGTACTTC.

The sample holds many counts of this clonotype. The chain links TRBV20-1 to TRBJ2-6; D perhaps matches TRBD2 (5 bases). V gave up 5 bases and J gave up 2 bases, with 7 bases separating them. This CDR3 comprises 13 residues. The germline CDR1 and CDR2 sequences are DFQATT and SNEGSKA (reference sequence). DNA for the CDR3: TGCAGTGCTGAGGGTGCTGGGGCCAACGTCCTGACTTTC. This encodes CSAEGAGANVLTF.

Comments on this clonotype: One end of the junction varies from germline; a read error may be responsible. V is TRBV20-1 and J is TRBJ2-2, with 9 bases aligning to TRBD2. This CDR3 has 16 amino acids. Germline CDR1 and CDR2: DFQATT and SNEGSKA (reference sequence). The DNA for the CDR3 is TGCAGTGCTAGAGATAGCGGGAGAGTAACCACCGGGGAGGTGTTTTTT. This translates into CSARDSGRVTTGEVFF.

This clonotype was seen many times. The V gene is TRBV6-5, the J gene TRBJ2-1, with D maybe TRBD2 (5 bases). Germline V lookup: CDR1 MNHEY, CDR2 SVGAGI. This CDR3 contains 13 residues. Trimming stripped 7 bases from V and 4 bases from J, with 11 bases between. CDR3 in amino acids: CASISSSYNEQFF. CDR3 in DNA: TGTGCCAGCATCTCTAGCTCATACAATGAGCAGTTCTTC.

The V and J genes are TRBV29-1 and TRBJ1-1, with D unclear. V lost 6 bases to trimming and J lost 5 bases, with 10 bases between them. The CDR3 length is 11 residues. The germline CDR1 and CDR2 sequences are SQVTM and ANQGSEA. This chain's CDR3 is CSVGIMTEAFF. CDR3 bases: TGCAGCGTCGGAATAATGACTGAAGCTTTCTTT.

This rearrangement joins TRBV4-1 to TRBJ1-2; D gene ambiguous. Germline V gene sequence: CDR1 MGHRA, CDR2 YSYEKL. Trimming removed 0 bases from V and 6 bases from J, with 5 bases in between. The CDR3 length is 12 residues. CDR3 protein: CASSQESHGYTF. CDR3 coding DNA: TGCGCCAGCAGCCAAGAGTCCCATGGCTACACCTTC.

In this sample, this clonotype turned up many times. The V gene is TRBV5-5, the J gene TRBJ2-5; D is ambiguous. The V gene's germline CDR1 is SGHKS and CDR2 YYEKEE (reference sequence). V lost 0 bases and J lost 5, with 8 bases in between. The CDR3 is 13 amino acids. CDR3 sequence (DNA): TGTGCCAGCAGCTTGGAGGGTAGGGAGACCCAGTACTTC. Translated: CASSLEGRETQYF.

This clonotype has a count of ten or more. The genes are TRBV4-3 and TRBJ1-3; 9 bases are shared with TRBD1. Trimming at V came to 2 bases and at J to 2 bases, leaving 4 bases not matched to a gene. CDR3 length: 16 amino acids. The germline gives CDR1 LGHNA, CDR2 YSLEER. The CDR3 is CASSQSGTGPGNTIYF. The CDR3 DNA is TGCGCCAGCAGCCAATCCGGGACAGGGCCTGGAAACACCATATATTTT.

The chain carries TRBV29-1 and TRBJ2-2, with 11 bases identical to TRBD2. Trimming cost V 3 bases and J 0 bases; bases outside gene matches: 3. Germline V gives CDR1 SQVTM, CDR2 ANQGSEA. The CDR3 is made up of 16 amino acids. CDR3 sequence reads: CSVEGLAEANTGELFF. The CDR3 nucleotides read TGCAGCGTTGAGGGACTAGCGGAGGCGAACACCGGGGAGCTGTTTTTT.

This clonotype was found many times. The chain carries TRBV18 and TRBJ2-5; D may match TRBD1 or TRBD2 (5 bases each). Germline CDR1 and CDR2: KGHSH and LQKENI. The CDR3 sequence is 17 residues long. Trimming took off 1 base at V and 0 bases at J, with 15 bases between the two ends. As DNA, the CDR3 is TGTGCCAGCTCACCACTGTACCGGGACGGGTACCAAGAGACCCAGTACTTC. Translated: CASSPLYRDGYQETQYF.

The genes are TRBV12-5 and TRBJ2-5, with TRBD1 matching 8 bases. Germline V gene lookup returns CDR1 LGHNT and CDR2 FRNRAP. The CDR3 extends over 12 amino acids. After removal of 7 bases from V and 5 bases from J, the junction contained 3 bases not matched to a gene. CDR3 protein: CASARGRETQYF. The CDR3 nucleotides are TGTGCTAGTGCCAGGGGGCGGGAGACCCAGTACTTC.

At least ten counts were recorded for this clonotype. The chain uses TRBV20-1 and TRBJ2-1, with TRBD2 matching 10 bases. J was trimmed by 2 bases and V by 6 bases; bases with no gene match: 4. This CDR3 spans 14 amino acids. The germline gives CDR1 DFQATT, CDR2 SNEGSKA (reference sequence). Written as DNA, the CDR3 is TGCAGTGCCCAGAGCGGGAGGGCCTACAATGAGCAGTTCTTC. Protein sequence: CSAQSGRAYNEQFF.

This clonotype occurred a few times. This chain links TRBV30 with TRBJ2-6; D is undetermined. V was clipped by 3 bases and J by 2 bases, with 5 bases between them. This CDR3 has 13 amino acids. Germline values: CDR1 GTSNPN, CDR2 SVGIG (reference sequence). Written as DNA, the CDR3 is TGTGCCTGGAGCACCCCTGGGGCCAACGTCCTGACTTTC. Translation gives CAWSTPGANVLTF.

This clonotype showed up many times. This chain connects TRBV5-4 to TRBJ2-5, with D unclear. The CDR3 runs 15 residues. Trimming took off 1 base at V and 2 bases at J, with 12 bases between the two ends. Germline-derived CDR1 and CDR2 are SGHNT and YYREEE (reference sequence). CDR3 region: CASSLLLGSQETQYF. The DNA of the CDR3 is TGTGCCAGCAGCTTGCTGTTAGGGTCGCAAGAGACCCAGTACTTC.

The V and J genes are TRBV3-1 and TRBJ2-7; 12 bases fit TRBD1. The CDR3 runs to 15 residues. The V gene end was trimmed by 5 bases and the J gene end by 2 bases; junction bases not matched to a gene: 4. Germline V gives CDR1 LGHDT, CDR2 YNNKEL (reference sequence). The DNA of the CDR3 is TGTGCCAGCAGCTACGGGACAGGGGGCCCCTACGAGCAGTACTTC. Protein product: CASSYGTGGPYEQYF.

This clonotype occurred many times. V and J are TRBV7-9 and TRBJ1-2; 9 nucleotides agree with TRBD1. The germline V gene has CDR1 SEHNR and CDR2 FQNEAQ (reference sequence). Germline trimming cut 5 bases from V and 8 bases from J; bases unmatched to any gene: 6. There are 13 residues in the CDR3. Here the CDR3 DNA reads TGTGCCAGCAGCCGGGACAGGGCTCGGGGCTACACCTTC. It codes for CASSRDRARGYTF.

The sample holds many counts of this clonotype. This chain uses TRBV5-1 with TRBJ2-3; TRBD2 might be the D (5 bases). This CDR3 comprises 13 residues. The V and J ends lost 2 bases and 6 bases respectively, with 10 bases between them. Germline lookup yields CDR1 SGHRS and CDR2 YFSETQ. CDR3 sequence: CASSFEGRDTQYF. CDR3 sequence (DNA): TGCGCCAGCAGCTTTGAGGGCCGGGATACGCAGTATTTT.

Ten or more counts support this clonotype. The chain recombines TRBV6-4 with TRBJ2-1; TRBD2 matches 9 bases. Germline V gives CDR1 MRHNA, CDR2 SNTAGT. The CDR3 spans 15 residues. The V segment lost 4 bases and the J segment 6 bases; nucleotides outside the gene matches: 7. Here the CDR3 reads CASSALAGAANEQFF. The CDR3, as DNA: TGTGCCAGCAGTGCATTAGCGGGAGCGGCCAATGAGCAGTTCTTC.

The sample holds many counts of this clonotype. The rearrangement links TRBV29-1 to TRBJ1-1; no clear D gene. CDR1 is SQVTM and CDR2 is ANQGSEA in the germline V gene. The ends were cut back, 6 bases at V and 7 bases at J, with 9 bases in the middle. The CDR3 has 10 residues. The CDR3 DNA is TGCAGCGTGGTTAGTCTTGAAGCTTTCTTT. Translated: CSVVSLEAFF.

This clonotype is deemed medium-sized. This chain uses TRBV28 with TRBJ1-1; D is possibly TRBD1 (6 bases). Deletions cut 5 bases from V and 5 bases from J, with 15 bases between. From germline, CDR1 is MDHEN and CDR2 SYDVKM. The CDR3 contains 14 residues. The chain's CDR3 is CASSGTTLRTEAFF. CDR3 sequence (DNA): TGTGCCAGCAGTGGGACAACCCTGAGGACTGAAGCTTTCTTT. The full variable domain, rest sourced from reference TRBV28 and TRBJ1-1, is DVKVTQSSRYLVKRTGEKVFLECVQDMDHENMFWYRQDPGLGLRLIYFSYDVKMKEKGDIPEGYSVSREKKERFSLILESASTNQTSMYLCASSGTTLRTEAFFGQGTRLTVV.

This clonotype appeared many times. One junction end does not reproduce the germline sequence, and a read error may be involved. The rearrangement links TRBV14 to TRBJ2-7; TRBD1 matches 7 bases. The CDR3 is 14 amino acids. The germline CDR1 and CDR2 sequences are SGHDN and FVKESK. CDR3 residues: CASSQDRVSYEQYF. CDR3 in DNA: TGTGCCAGCAGTCAAGACAGGGTTTCCTACGAGCAGTACTTC.